These 21 T cell receptor beta chains were all obtained from the same sample, sequenced in a study of blood T cell repertoires in COVID-19. Measured with immunoSEQ multiplex PCR; TCRdb has only the in-frame clones, and not every one. The sample shows a few hundred thousand clones, roughly 90% of them seen only once. The sample consisted of PBMCs or T cells enriched from blood (not recorded which). The source is a man aged 18 to 29 with acute COVID-19.

The chain links TRBV4-3 to TRBJ1-1; D gene ambiguous. The CDR3 spans 16 residues. Germline lookup yields CDR1 LGHNA and CDR2 YSLEER. V was clipped by 0 bases and J by 1 base, with 12 bases between them. The CDR3 sequence is CASSQEKWPPNTEAFF. DNA for the CDR3: TGCGCCAGCAGCCAAGAAAAGTGGCCGCCGAACACTGAAGCTTTCTTT.

The rearrangement joins TRBV28 to TRBJ1-1; D not resolved. This CDR3 contains 11 residues. V was clipped by 1 base and J by 8 bases, with 5 bases between them. Germline values: CDR1 MDHEN, CDR2 SYDVKM. The CDR3 DNA reads TGTGCCAGCAGTTTATCCAGGGAAGCTTTCTTT. Its protein is CASSLSREAFF.

The CDR3 DNA is TGTGCCAGCAGCGTAGACAGGGGCCTCGGCTACGAGCAGTACTTC. This sequence encodes CASSVDRGLGYEQYF. The chain combines TRBV9 with TRBJ2-7; the match to TRBD1 covers 7 bases. CDR1 SGDLS and CDR2 YYNGEE come from the germline V gene. V lost 0 bases, J lost 3 bases, and 6 bases stayed unmatched. The CDR3 spans 15 residues.

This chain connects TRBV9 to TRBJ2-3; 9 nucleotides agree with TRBD2. Trimming took 3 bases from V and 3 from J; bases not matched to a gene: 5. The CDR3 totals 15 residues. Germline V lookup: CDR1 SGDLS, CDR2 YYNGEE. CDR3 sequence: CASSGGLAGTDTQYF. The CDR3 region has the DNA TGTGCCAGCAGCGGGGGACTAGCAGGTACAGATACGCAGTATTTT. Full variable domain (rest looked up from reference TRBV9 and TRBJ2-3): DSGVTQTPKHLITATGQRVTLRCSPRSGDLSVYWYQQSLDQGLQFLIQYYNGEERAKGNILERFSAQQFPDLHSELNLSSLELGDSALYFCASSGGLAGTDTQYFGPGTRLTVL.

This clone has just one count. The V call is TRBV7-8, the J call TRBJ1-5; D unclear. The CDR3 has 15 residues. The V end was cut by 5 bases, the J end by 0 bases, with 11 bases between. The germline CDR1 and CDR2 sequences are SGHVS and FQNEAQ. The CDR3 region is CASSPSRISNQPQHF. For the CDR3, the DNA is TGTGCCAGCAGCCCCTCGCGGATTAGCAATCAGCCCCAGCATTTT.

The genes are TRBV10-3 and TRBJ1-2; D not certain. The CDR3 loop spans 13 amino acids. The V gene lost 4 bases and the J gene lost 6 bases, with 12 bases spanning the gap. Germline CDR1 and CDR2: ENHRY and SYGVKD. CDR3 in DNA: TGTGCCATCAGTGCCGCATCCGGGGATGGCTACACCTTC. It specifies CAISAASGDGYTF.

This clone was observed once. The chain employs TRBV28 and TRBJ1-1; 9 bases match TRBD1. J gave up 1 base and V 5 bases, and 5 bases lay outside the gene matches. Per the germline V gene, CDR1 is MDHEN and CDR2 is SYDVKM. The CDR3 runs to 15 residues. CDR3 coding DNA: TGTGCCAGCAGTCTAAAACAGGGGGCGAACACTGAAGCTTTCTTT. Protein: CASSLKQGANTEAFF. Combining the CDR3 with reference TRBV28 and TRBJ1-1 gives the whole variable domain DVKVTQSSRYLVKRTGEKVFLECVQDMDHENMFWYRQDPGLGLRLIYFSYDVKMKEKGDIPEGYSVSREKKERFSLILESASTNQTSMYLCASSLKQGANTEAFFGQGTRLTVV.

The V call is TRBV28, the J call TRBJ1-5, with TRBD1 matching 12 bases. J gave up 6 bases and V 7 bases, and 10 bases lay outside the gene matches. The CDR3 has 16 amino acids. CDR1 and CDR2 (germline): MDHEN, SYDVKM. CDR3 bases: TGTGCCAGCATCCCTCTTCTGGGACAGGGGGCTCAGCCCCAGCATTTT. This gives the protein CASIPLLGQGAQPQHF.

This clone has a handful of counts. The chain joins TRBV7-2 to TRBJ2-5; tentatively, D is TRBD2 (6 bases). CDR1 is SGHTA and CDR2 is FQGNSA in the germline V gene. V dropped 4 bases and J dropped 5 bases, with 14 bases sitting between them. CDR3 length: 14 residues. This chain's CDR3 is CASSSGTGWETQYF. The CDR3 DNA follows: TGTGCCAGCAGCTCAGGGACTGGGTGGGAGACCCAGTACTTC.

The chain has TRBV30 and TRBJ2-3, with D perhaps TRBD2 (6 bases). Looked up from germline, CDR1 is GTSNPN and CDR2 is SVGIG (reference sequence). Trimming stripped 5 bases from V and 1 base from J, with 13 bases between. The CDR3 loop spans 14 amino acids. This chain's CDR3 is CAWGWGEGTDTQYF. CDR3 bases: TGTGCCTGGGGATGGGGGGAAGGCACAGATACGCAGTATTTT.

The genes are TRBV5-1 and TRBJ2-7, with 8 bases that match TRBD1. Trimming took 1 base from V and 5 from J; bases not matched to a gene: 8. The CDR3 spans 15 residues. CDR1 is SGHRS and CDR2 is YFSETQ in the germline V gene. This CDR3 is CASSLQGAVLDEQYF. CDR3 DNA sequence: TGCGCCAGCAGCTTGCAGGGGGCGGTTTTAGACGAGCAGTACTTC.

This rearrangement joins TRBV5-1 to TRBJ1-6; no firm D call. V dropped 0 bases and J dropped 8 bases, with 9 bases sitting between them. Per germline, CDR1 SGHRS and CDR2 YFSETQ. The CDR3 consists of 14 residues. The CDR3 region has the DNA TGCGCCAGCAGCTTGGTCGCCAGGTATTCACCCCTCCACTTT. This translates into CASSLVARYSPLHF.

The sample holds one count of this clone. The rearrangement uses TRBV4-3 and TRBJ1-1; D gene uncertain. Looked up from germline, CDR1 is LGHNA and CDR2 is YSLEER. This CDR3 region has 13 residues. V was cut by 0 bases and J by 7 bases, with 9 bases left in between. The CDR3 nucleotides are TGCGCCAGCAGCCAAGATCTTTTTAATGAAGCTTTCTTT. This translates into CASSQDLFNEAFF.

This rearrangement joins TRBV25-1 to TRBJ1-4; D not resolved. V lost 8 bases and J lost 10, with 20 bases in between. Per germline, CDR1 MGHDK and CDR2 SYGVNS. The CDR3 has 14 residues. CDR3 DNA sequence: TGTGCCAGCTCGACGCCCAAAGGAGACGGAAAACTGTTTTTT. It translates to CASSTPKGDGKLFF.

The chain couples TRBV9 to TRBJ2-7; 7 nucleotides agree with TRBD2. The V gene end was trimmed by 5 bases and the J gene end by 4 bases; junction bases not matched to a gene: 9. CDR1 is SGDLS and CDR2 is YYNGEE in the germline V gene. CDR3 length: 14 residues. Here the CDR3 reads CASSTGGGPYEQYF. The DNA of the CDR3 is TGTGCCAGCAGTACGGGGGGAGGGCCGTACGAGCAGTACTTC.

The table lists this clone with a few counts. The chain uses TRBV6-5 and TRBJ1-1; TRBD1 matches 8 bases. Trimming cost V 6 bases and J 1 base; bases outside gene matches: 4. The CDR3 sequence is 14 residues long. Germline assignment: CDR1 MNHEY and CDR2 SVGAGI. Here the CDR3 reads CASRKGQGNTEAFF. In DNA form, the CDR3 reads TGTGCCAGCAGGAAAGGACAGGGGAACACTGAAGCTTTCTTT.

This clone was seen once. V is TRBV9 and J is TRBJ1-1; tentative D call: TRBD1 (5 bases). The germline V gene has CDR1 SGDLS and CDR2 YYNGEE. The V end was cut by 4 bases, the J end by 1 base, with 8 bases between. This CDR3 spans 13 amino acids. DNA for the CDR3: TGTGCCAGCAGCTCGACAGAGAACACTGAAGCTTTCTTT. Its translation is CASSSTENTEAFF.

The rearrangement uses TRBV18 and TRBJ2-7, with D unresolved. This CDR3 comprises 13 residues. V gave up 5 bases and J gave up 4 bases, with 12 bases separating them. Germline V gene lookup returns CDR1 KGHSH and CDR2 LQKENI. For the CDR3, the DNA is TGTGCCAGCTCAGTCGACATAACTTACGAGCAGTACTTC. Translated: CASSVDITYEQYF.

J is TRBJ1-5 and V is TRBV19, with D hard to call. Germline CDR1 is LNHDA and CDR2 is SQIVND (reference sequence). V was trimmed by 2 bases and J by 7 bases, leaving 6 bases between them. This CDR3 is 12 amino acids long. For the CDR3, the DNA is TGTGCCAGTAGTATAAATCAGCAGCCCCAGCATTTT. It yields the protein CASSINQQPQHF.

This chain joins TRBV19 and TRBJ1-4; D possibly corresponds to TRBD1 (5 bases). Trimming took 6 bases from V and 8 from J, leaving 10 bases between them. CDR1 is LNHDA, CDR2 SQIVND, per germline (reference sequence). The CDR3 length is 12 residues. CDR3 residues: CASRSRGEKLFF. CDR3 in DNA: TGTGCCAGTAGATCACGGGGGGAAAAACTGTTTTTT.

The genes are TRBV7-9 and TRBJ2-7; D is undetermined. Per germline, CDR1 SEHNR and CDR2 FQNEAQ (reference sequence). This CDR3 comprises 13 residues. With 6 bases removed from V and 0 bases from J, the gap between germline ends came to 9 bases. CDR3 DNA: TGTGCCAGCAGTTACGACACCTCCTACGAGCAGTACTTC. It yields the protein CASSYDTSYEQYF.